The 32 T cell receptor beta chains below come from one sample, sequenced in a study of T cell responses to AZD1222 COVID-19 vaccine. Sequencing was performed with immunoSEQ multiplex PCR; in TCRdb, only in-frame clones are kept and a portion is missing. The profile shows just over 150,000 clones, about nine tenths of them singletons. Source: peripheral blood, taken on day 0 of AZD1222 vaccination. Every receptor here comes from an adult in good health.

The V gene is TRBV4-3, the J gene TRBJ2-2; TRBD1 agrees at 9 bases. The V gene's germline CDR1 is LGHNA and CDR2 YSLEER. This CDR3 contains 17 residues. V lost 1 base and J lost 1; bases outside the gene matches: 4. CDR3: CASSQGPGQGNTGELFF. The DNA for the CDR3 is TGCGCCAGCAGCCAAGGTCCGGGACAGGGGAACACCGGGGAGCTGTTTTTT.

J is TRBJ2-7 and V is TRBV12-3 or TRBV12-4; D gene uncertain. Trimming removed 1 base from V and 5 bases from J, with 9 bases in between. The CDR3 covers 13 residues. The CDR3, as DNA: TGTGCCAGCAGTTTAGGACTGTGGAACGAGCAGTACTTC. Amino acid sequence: CASSLGLWNEQYF.

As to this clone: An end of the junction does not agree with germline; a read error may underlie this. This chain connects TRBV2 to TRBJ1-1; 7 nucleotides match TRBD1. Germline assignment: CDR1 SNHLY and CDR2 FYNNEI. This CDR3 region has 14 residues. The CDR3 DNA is TGTGCCAGCAGGGAAGACAGGGTGAACACTGAAGCTTTCTTT. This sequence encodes CASREDRVNTEAFF.

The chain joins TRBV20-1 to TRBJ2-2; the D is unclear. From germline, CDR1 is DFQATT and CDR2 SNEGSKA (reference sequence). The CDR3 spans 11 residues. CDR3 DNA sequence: TGCGCCGCCGTAGAATCCGGGGAGCTGTTTTTT. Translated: CAAVESGELFF.

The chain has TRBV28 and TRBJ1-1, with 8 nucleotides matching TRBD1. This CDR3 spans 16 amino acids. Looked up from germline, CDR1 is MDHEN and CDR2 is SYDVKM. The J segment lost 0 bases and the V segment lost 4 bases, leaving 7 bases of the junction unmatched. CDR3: CASSYQTGEMNTEAFF. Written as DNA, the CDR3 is TGTGCCAGCAGTTACCAGACAGGGGAGATGAACACTGAAGCTTTCTTT.

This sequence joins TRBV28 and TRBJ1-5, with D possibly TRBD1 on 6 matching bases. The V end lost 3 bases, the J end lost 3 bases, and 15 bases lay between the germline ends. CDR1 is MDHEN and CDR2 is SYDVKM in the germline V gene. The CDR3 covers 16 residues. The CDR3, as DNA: TGTGCCAGCAGTTTTTTGAGCGGGGGCAACAATCAGCCCCAGCATTTT. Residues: CASSFLSGGNNQPQHF.

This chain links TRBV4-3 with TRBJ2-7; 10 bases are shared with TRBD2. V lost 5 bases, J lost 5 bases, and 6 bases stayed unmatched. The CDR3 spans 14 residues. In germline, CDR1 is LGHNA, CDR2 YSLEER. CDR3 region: CASSVAGGSNEQYF. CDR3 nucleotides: TGCGCCAGCAGCGTAGCGGGAGGTTCGAACGAGCAGTACTTC.

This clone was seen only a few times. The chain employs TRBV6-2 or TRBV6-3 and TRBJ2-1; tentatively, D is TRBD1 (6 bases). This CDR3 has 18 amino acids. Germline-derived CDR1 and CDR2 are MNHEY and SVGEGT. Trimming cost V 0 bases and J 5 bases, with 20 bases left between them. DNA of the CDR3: TGTGCCAGCAGTTACTCGGCGACCGGGACACAAGAGAACAATGAGCAGTTCTTC. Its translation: CASSYSATGTQENNEQFF.

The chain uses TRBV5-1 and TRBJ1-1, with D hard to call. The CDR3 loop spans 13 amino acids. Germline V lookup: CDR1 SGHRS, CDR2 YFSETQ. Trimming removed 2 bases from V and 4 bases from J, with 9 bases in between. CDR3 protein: CASSLWSGTEAFF. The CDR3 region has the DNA TGCGCCAGCAGCTTATGGAGCGGCACTGAAGCTTTCTTT.

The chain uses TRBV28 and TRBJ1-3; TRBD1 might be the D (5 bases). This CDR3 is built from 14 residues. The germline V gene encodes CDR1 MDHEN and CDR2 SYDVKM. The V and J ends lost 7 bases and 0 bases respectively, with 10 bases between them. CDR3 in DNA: TGTGCCAGCACCGGACAAACCTCTGGAAACACCATATATTTT. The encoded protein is CASTGQTSGNTIYF. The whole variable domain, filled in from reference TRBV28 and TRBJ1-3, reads DVKVTQSSRYLVKRTGEKVFLECVQDMDHENMFWYRQDPGLGLRLIYFSYDVKMKEKGDIPEGYSVSREKKERFSLILESASTNQTSMYLCASTGQTSGNTIYFGEGSWLTVV.

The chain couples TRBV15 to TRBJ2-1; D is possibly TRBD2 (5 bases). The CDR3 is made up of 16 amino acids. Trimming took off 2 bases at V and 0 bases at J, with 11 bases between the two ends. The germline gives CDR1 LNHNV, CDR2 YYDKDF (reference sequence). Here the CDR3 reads CATSRFRGDSYNEQFF. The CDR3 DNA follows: TGTGCCACCAGCAGATTCCGGGGAGACTCCTACAATGAGCAGTTCTTC.

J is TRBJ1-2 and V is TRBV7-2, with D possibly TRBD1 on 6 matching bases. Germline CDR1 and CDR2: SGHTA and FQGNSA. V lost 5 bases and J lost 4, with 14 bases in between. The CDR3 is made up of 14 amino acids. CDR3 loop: CASSPYREGYGYTF. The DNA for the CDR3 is TGTGCCAGCAGCCCATACAGGGAAGGCTATGGCTACACCTTC.

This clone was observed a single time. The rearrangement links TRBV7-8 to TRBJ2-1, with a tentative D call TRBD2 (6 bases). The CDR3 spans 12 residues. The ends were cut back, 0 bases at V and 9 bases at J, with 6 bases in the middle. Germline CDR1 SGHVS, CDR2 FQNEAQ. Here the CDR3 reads CASSLARGEQFF. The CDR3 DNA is TGTGCCAGCAGCTTAGCGCGGGGTGAGCAGTTCTTC.

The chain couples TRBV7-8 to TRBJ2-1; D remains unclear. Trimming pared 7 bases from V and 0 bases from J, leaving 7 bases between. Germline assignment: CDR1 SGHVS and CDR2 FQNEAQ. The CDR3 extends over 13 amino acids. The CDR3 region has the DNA TGTGCCAGCACAGCTCTCTCCTACAATGAGCAGTTCTTC. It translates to CASTALSYNEQFF.

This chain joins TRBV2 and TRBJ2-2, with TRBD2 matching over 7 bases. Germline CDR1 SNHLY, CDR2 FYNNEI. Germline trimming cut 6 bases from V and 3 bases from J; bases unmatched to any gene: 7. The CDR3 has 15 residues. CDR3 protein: CASRVSSGYTGELFF. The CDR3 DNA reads TGTGCCAGCAGAGTTTCTAGCGGCTACACCGGGGAGCTGTTTTTT.

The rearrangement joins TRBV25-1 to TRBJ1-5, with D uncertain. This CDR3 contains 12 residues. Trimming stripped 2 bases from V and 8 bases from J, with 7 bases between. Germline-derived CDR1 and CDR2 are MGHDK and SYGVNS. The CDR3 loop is CASSENSKPQHF. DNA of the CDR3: TGTGCCAGCAGTGAAAATTCTAAGCCCCAGCATTTT.

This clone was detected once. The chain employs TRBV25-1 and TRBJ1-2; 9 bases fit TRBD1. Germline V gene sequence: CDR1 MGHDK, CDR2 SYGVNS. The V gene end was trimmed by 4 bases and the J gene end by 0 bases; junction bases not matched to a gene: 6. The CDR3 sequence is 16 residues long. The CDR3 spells CASSARTGDPNYGYTF. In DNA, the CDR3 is TGTGCCAGCAGTGCTCGGACAGGGGACCCTAACTATGGCTACACCTTC.

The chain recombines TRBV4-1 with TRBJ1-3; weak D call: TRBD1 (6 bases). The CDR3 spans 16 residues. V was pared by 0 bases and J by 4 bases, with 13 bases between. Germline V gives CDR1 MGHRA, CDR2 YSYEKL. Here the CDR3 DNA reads TGCGCCAGCAGCCAAGAACTGGGGGCGGCGGGAAACACCATATATTTT. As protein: CASSQELGAAGNTIYF.

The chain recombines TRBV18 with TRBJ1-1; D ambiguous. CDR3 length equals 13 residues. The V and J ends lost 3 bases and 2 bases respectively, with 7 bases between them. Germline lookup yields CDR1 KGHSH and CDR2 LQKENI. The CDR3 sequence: CASSPYTNTEAFF. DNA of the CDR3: TGTGCCAGCTCACCTTACACTAACACTGAAGCTTTCTTT.

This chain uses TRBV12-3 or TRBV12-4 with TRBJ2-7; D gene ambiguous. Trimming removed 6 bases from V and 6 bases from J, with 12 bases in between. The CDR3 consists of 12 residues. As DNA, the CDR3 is TGTGCCAGCAGCGAAAGGCCTTCCGAGCAGTACTTC. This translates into CASSERPSEQYF.

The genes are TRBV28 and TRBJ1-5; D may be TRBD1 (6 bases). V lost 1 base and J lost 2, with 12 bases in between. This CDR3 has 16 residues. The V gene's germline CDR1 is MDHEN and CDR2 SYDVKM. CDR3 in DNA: TGTGCCAGCAGTTTATTACAGGGAGTTGGCAATCAGCCCCAGCATTTT. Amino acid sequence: CASSLLQGVGNQPQHF.

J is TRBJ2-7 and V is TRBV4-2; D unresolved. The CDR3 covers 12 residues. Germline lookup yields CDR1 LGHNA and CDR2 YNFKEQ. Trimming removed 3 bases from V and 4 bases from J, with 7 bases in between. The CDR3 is CASSQGGYEQYF. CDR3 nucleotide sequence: TGTGCCAGCAGCCAGGGCGGTTACGAGCAGTACTTC.

The chain's CDR3 is CASSDPDREVGSPLHF. The CDR3 nucleotides are TGTGCCAGCAGTGACCCAGATAGGGAGGTGGGTTCACCCCTCCACTTT. This chain joins TRBV6-1 and TRBJ1-6; D not certain. The germline V gene has CDR1 MNHNS and CDR2 SASEGT. Trimming removed 3 bases at V and 9 bases at J, with 18 bases between. This CDR3 is 16 amino acids long.

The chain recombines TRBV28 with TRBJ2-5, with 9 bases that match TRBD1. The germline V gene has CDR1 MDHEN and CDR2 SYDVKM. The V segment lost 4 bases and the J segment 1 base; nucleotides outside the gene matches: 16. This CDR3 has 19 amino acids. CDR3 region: CASSSPDRGKASGQETQYF. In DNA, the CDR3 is TGTGCCAGCAGTTCGCCGGACAGGGGTAAGGCTAGCGGCCAAGAGACCCAGTACTTC.

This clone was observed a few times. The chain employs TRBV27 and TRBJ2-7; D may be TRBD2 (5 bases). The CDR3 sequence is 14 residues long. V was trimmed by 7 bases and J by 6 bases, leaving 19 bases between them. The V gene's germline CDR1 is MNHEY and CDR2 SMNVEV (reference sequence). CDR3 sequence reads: CASTPIASSSEQYF. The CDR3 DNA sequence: TGTGCCAGCACCCCAATAGCGTCAAGCTCCGAGCAGTACTTC.

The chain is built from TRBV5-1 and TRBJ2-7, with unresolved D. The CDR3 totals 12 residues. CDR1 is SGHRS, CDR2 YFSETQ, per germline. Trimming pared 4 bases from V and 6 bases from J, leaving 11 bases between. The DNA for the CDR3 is TGCGCCAGCAGCCGAGACAAAGGCGAGCAGTACTTC. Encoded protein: CASSRDKGEQYF.

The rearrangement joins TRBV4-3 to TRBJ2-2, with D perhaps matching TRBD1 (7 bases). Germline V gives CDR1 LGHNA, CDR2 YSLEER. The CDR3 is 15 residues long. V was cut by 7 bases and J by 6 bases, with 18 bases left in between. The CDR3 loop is CASKPGGIRAGELFF. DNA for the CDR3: TGCGCCAGCAAGCCAGGGGGGATACGGGCCGGGGAGCTGTTTTTT.

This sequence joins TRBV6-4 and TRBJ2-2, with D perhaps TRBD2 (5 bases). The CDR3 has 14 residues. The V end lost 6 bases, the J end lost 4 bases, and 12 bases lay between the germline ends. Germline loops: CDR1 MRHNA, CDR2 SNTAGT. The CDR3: CASRRTRITGELFF. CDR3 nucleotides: TGTGCCAGCAGGAGAACTAGAATCACCGGGGAGCTGTTTTTT.

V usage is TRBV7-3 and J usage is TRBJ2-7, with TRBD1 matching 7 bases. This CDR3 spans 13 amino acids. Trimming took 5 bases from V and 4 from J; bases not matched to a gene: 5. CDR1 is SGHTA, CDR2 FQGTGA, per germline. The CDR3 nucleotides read TGTGCCAGCAGCACCTGGACAGGTTACGAGCAGTACTTC. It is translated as CASSTWTGYEQYF.

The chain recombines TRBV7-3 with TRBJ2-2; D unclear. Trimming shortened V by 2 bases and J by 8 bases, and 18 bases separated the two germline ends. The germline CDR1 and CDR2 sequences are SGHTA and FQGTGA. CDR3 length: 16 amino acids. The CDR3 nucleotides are TGTGCCAGCAGCTTAGGGAACATAAATACCCAGGGGGAGCTGTTTTTT. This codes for CASSLGNINTQGELFF.

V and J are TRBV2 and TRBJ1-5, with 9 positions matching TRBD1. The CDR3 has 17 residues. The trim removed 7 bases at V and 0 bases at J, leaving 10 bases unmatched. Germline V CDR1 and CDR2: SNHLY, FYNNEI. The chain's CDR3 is CASKDRGWGNSNQPQHF. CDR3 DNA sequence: TGTGCCAGCAAGGACAGGGGATGGGGTAATAGCAATCAGCCCCAGCATTTT.

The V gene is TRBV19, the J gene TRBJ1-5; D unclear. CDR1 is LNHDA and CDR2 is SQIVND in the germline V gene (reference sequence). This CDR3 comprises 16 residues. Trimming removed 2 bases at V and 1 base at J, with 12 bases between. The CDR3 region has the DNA TGTGCCAGTAGTATATTGGGTACCCTAAGCAATCAGCCCCAGCATTTT. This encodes CASSILGTLSNQPQHF.